This T cell receptor (beta chain) is drawn from a study of identical twins. Trimming cost V 6 bases and J 1 base; bases outside gene matches: 2. The CDR3 extends over 13 amino acids. Germline loops: CDR1 ENHRY, CDR2 SYGVKD. A universal primer site arose from template switching, and cDNA bore unique molecular identifiers. TCRdb itself ran the 5' RACE reads through MiXCR, one entry per CDR3 protein. The sample shows roughly 1,500,000 distinct CDR3 sequences, about 31% of them seen only once. Each donor (without exception) was a healthy Caucasian. This clonotype was recorded at least ten times. Its antigen is not identified. General study points: Alpha sequences that were out-of-frame and twin-shared showed an excess of low generation probability. Insertions were fewer in abundant cord blood beta clonotypes, whereas memory repertoires showed none of this pattern.

The rearrangement uses TRBV10-3 and TRBJ2-5, with 7 nucleotides matching TRBD1. This clonotype was sampled from a newborn girl in good health. The specimen sequenced was cord blood. The CDR3 protein is CAISGTAQETQYF. For the CDR3, the DNA is TGTGCCATCAGCGGGACAGCCCAAGAGACCCAGTACTTC.